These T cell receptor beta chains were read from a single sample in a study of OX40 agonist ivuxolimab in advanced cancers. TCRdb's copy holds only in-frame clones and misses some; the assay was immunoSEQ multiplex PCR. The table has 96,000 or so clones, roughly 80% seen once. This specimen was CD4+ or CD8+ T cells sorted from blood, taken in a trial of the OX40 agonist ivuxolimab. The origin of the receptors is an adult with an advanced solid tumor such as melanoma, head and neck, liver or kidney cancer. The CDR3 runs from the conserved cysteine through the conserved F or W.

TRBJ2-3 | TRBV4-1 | CASSQEMSRPTSTDTQYF
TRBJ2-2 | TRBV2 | CASSGWETNTGELFF
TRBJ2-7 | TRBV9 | CASSATGTSGSHEQYF
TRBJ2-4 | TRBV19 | CASSPSWGKAIQYF
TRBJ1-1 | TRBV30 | CAWTGVDTEAFF
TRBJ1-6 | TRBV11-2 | CASSLQGLGSPLHF
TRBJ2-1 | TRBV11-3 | CASSAGTSGSRNEQFF
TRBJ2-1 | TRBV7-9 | CASSLADDNEQFF
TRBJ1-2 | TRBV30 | CAWSVQGASGYTF
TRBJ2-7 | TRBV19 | CASSASLPGTGDYEQYF
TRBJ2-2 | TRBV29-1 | CSVRDRLNTGELFF
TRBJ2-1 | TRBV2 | CASSPKLAGANNEQFF
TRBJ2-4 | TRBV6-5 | CASSQGLAGNIQYF
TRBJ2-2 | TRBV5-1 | CASSLGERKSEAQRDFTGELFF
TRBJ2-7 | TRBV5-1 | CASSAGRISYEQYF
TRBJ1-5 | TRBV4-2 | CASSQSGTGHRNQPQHF
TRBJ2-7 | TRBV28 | CASRASGGDYEQYF
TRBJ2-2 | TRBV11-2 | CASSPNIAGARTGELFF
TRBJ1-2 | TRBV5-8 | CASSLVRQGAGYTF
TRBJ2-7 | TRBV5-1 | CASSLAGRGREQYF
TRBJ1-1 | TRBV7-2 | CASSLAVGEAFF
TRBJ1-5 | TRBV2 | CASRRQGDGDQPQHF
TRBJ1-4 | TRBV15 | CATSRGDRENEKLFF
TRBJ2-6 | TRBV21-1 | CASSTVLVSGANVLTF
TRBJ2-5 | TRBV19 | CACGGTGVGETQYF
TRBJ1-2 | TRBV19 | CASSIYSNYGYTF
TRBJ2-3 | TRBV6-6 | CASSLTSGSGTDTQYF
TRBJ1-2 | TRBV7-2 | CASSSDVGLYGYTF
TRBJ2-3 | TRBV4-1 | CASSQDRAGGLADTQYF
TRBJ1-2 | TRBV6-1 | CASHRASDGYTF
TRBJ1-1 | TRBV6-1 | CASKKQENTEAFF
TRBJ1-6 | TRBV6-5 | CASSYEAGTGYSPLHF
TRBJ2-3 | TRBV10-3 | CAIRPGGVADTQYF
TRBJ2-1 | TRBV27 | CASNRAQSSYNEQFF
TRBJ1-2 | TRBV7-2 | CASTHYKWAGDGYTF
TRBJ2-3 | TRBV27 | CASTPGARGTDTQYF
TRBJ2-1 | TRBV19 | CASSVKIPNEQFF
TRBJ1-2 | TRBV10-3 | CAISPDLYGYTF
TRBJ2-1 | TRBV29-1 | CSVERYGDSNEQFF
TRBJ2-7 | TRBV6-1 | CASTPLRGASEQYF
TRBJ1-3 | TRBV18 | CASSPPAGGIGNTIYF
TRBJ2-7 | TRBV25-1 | CASSELAGGSYEQYF
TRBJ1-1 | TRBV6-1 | CASSEVGSGQGEAFF
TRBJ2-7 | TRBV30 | CAWSGAGPPYEQYF
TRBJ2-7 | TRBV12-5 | CASGFPTGSSYEQYF
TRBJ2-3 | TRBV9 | CASSKDLPDTQYF
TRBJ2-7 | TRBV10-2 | CASSETQGRTYEQYF
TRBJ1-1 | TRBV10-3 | CAISAEGAGTEAFF
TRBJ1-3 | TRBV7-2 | CASSIPPRRSGNTIYF
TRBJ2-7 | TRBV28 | CASSSRFGTSGSYEQYF
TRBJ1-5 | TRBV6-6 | CASRGGRGGSNQPQHF
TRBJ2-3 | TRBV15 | CATNDNFRQGAYTDTQYF
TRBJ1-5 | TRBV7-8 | CASSPRQGRPQHF
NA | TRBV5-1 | CASSYPGQATYEQYF
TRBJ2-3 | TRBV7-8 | CASSPLGRGPDTQYF
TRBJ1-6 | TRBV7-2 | CASSPRQAISPLHF
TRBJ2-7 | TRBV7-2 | CASSLEAPNLAGGLSEQYF
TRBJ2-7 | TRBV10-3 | CATGQGAHEQYF